The 12 T cell receptor beta chains below come from one sample, sequenced in a study of shared clonotypes between healthy human individuals. The repertoire was sequenced with immunoSEQ multiplex PCR; TCRdb's copy has only in-frame clones and lacks some. The table shows millions of clones, with over 85% occurring only once. Material: naive CD4+ T cells sorted from blood. Subset denoted: CD45RA+ positively selected. These receptors were collected from a man between 18 and 35 years old in good health.

The chain couples TRBV6-1 to TRBJ2-2, with 8 bases that match TRBD1. V gave up 5 bases and J gave up 6 bases; unmatched junction bases: 8. The germline gives CDR1 MNHNS, CDR2 SASEGT. The CDR3 has 15 amino acids. The CDR3 sequence: CASSQQGGGSGELFF. CDR3 DNA: TGTGCCAGCAGTCAACAGGGGGGAGGCTCCGGGGAGCTGTTTTTT.

The chain combines TRBV5-1 with TRBJ2-5; TRBD1 agrees at 9 bases. Trimming removed 0 bases from V and 4 bases from J; junction bases left unmatched: 10. The CDR3 runs 17 residues. The V gene's germline CDR1 is SGHRS and CDR2 YFSETQ. In nucleotides, the CDR3 is TGCGCCAGCAGCTTGGGCGCAGGGGGACAGGGACGAGAGACCCAGTACTTC. As protein: CASSLGAGGQGRETQYF.

With respect to this clone: The sample has other DNA sequences that encode this CDR3 too. This chain joins TRBV11-2 and TRBJ2-1; D uncertain. Germline V lookup: CDR1 SGHAT, CDR2 FQNNGV. The CDR3 is made up of 13 amino acids. V was pared by 1 base and J by 7 bases, with 8 bases between. Written as DNA, the CDR3 is TGTGCCAGCAGCTTAGGACTGCAAAATGAGCAGTTCTTC. Amino acid sequence: CASSLGLQNEQFF.

This clone came up once. The J gene is TRBJ1-3, the V gene TRBV5-1, with 9 bases aligning to TRBD1. Germline V gives CDR1 SGHRS, CDR2 YFSETQ. There are 17 residues in the CDR3. V gave up 5 bases and J gave up 0 bases; unmatched junction bases: 9. The CDR3 region is CASSEGQGPTSGNTIYF. CDR3 DNA sequence: TGCGCCAGCAGTGAGGGACAGGGTCCAACCTCTGGAAACACCATATATTTT.

The rearrangement joins TRBV5-1 to TRBJ2-1; possibly TRBD2 for D (5 bases). V lost 2 bases, J lost 0 bases, and 9 bases lay in between. Per the germline V gene, CDR1 is SGHRS and CDR2 is YFSETQ. The CDR3 has 15 residues. The CDR3 nucleotides read TGCGCCAGCAGCTTTCAGCGGCGCTCCTACAATGAGCAGTTCTTC. It specifies CASSFQRRSYNEQFF.

For this clone: The sample has other DNA sequences that encode this CDR3 too. The chain employs TRBV2 and TRBJ2-7; no clear D gene. Germline V CDR1 and CDR2: SNHLY, FYNNEI. The V end was cut by 6 bases, the J end by 2 bases, with 5 bases between. The CDR3 has 11 residues. CDR3 DNA sequence: TGTGCCAGCAGGGCCACCTACGAGCAGTACTTC. This gives the protein CASRATYEQYF.

The chain joins TRBV9 to TRBJ2-5; no reliable D call. Germline V gene sequence: CDR1 SGDLS, CDR2 YYNGEE. The V end was cut by 0 bases, the J end by 1 base, with 16 bases between. The CDR3 runs 17 residues. The CDR3 spells CASSVGGRPGGQETQYF. The CDR3 DNA is TGTGCCAGCAGCGTAGGAGGCAGGCCAGGCGGCCAAGAGACCCAGTACTTC.

J is TRBJ1-4 and V is TRBV6-4; TRBD1 is a possible D gene (5 bases). The ends were cut back, 6 bases at V and 5 bases at J, with 16 bases in the middle. The CDR3 is made up of 15 amino acids. Germline V gene lookup returns CDR1 MRHNA and CDR2 SNTAGT. The CDR3 DNA sequence: TGTGCCAGCAGCCCGTGGGCAGGGCGAAATGAAAAACTGTTTTTT. Translated, it gives CASSPWAGRNEKLFF.

The J gene is TRBJ2-7, the V gene TRBV30; D gene ambiguous. CDR3 length equals 11 residues. The germline V and J ends were trimmed by 4 bases and 2 bases, with 6 bases remaining between them. Germline-derived CDR1 and CDR2 are GTSNPN and SVGIG (reference sequence). The CDR3 spells CAWMAAYEQYF. CDR3 nucleotides: TGTGCCTGGATGGCCGCCTACGAGCAGTACTTC.

CDR3 nucleotide sequence: TGCGCCAGCAGCGATCCCCGACAGGGGGTGGGTTACGAGCAGTACTTC. This sequence encodes CASSDPRQGVGYEQYF. J is TRBJ2-7 and V is TRBV4-1; 9 bases fit TRBD1. The junction had 12 bases not matched to a gene; V was cut back by 5 bases and J by 4 bases. Germline CDR1 and CDR2: MGHRA and YSYEKL. The CDR3 consists of 16 residues.

The chain combines TRBV30 with TRBJ2-7; possibly TRBD1 for D (6 bases). The V end lost 3 bases, the J end lost 7 bases, and 13 bases lay between the germline ends. In germline, CDR1 is GTSNPN, CDR2 SVGIG (reference sequence). The CDR3 has 12 residues. CDR3 coding DNA: TGTGCCTGGAGCAGGGGCGGGTGGGAGCAGTACTTC. This translates into CAWSRGGWEQYF. The entire variable domain, with the rest obtained from reference TRBV30 and TRBJ2-7, is as follows: SQTIHQWPATLVQPVGSPLSLECTVEGTSNPNLYWYRQAAGRGLQLLFYSVGIGQISSEVPQNLSASRPQDRQFILSSKKLLLSDSGFYLCAWSRGGWEQYFGPGTRLTVT.

V is TRBV5-1 and J is TRBJ2-2, with 8 nucleotides matching TRBD1. Germline CDR1 SGHRS, CDR2 YFSETQ. This CDR3 has 15 residues. V shed 4 bases and J 6 bases; nucleotides not matched to a gene: 8. DNA of the CDR3: TGCGCCAGCAGCCCTACAGGGGGTTTCGCCGGGGAGCTGTTTTTT. Residues: CASSPTGGFAGELFF.